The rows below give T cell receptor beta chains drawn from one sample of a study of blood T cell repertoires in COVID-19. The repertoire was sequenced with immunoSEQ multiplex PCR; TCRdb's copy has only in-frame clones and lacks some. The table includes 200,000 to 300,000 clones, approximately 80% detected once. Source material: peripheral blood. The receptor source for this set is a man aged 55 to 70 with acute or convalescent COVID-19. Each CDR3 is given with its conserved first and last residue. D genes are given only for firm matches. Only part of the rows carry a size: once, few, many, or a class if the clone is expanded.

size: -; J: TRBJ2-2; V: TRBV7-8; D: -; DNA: TGTGCCAGCAGCTTGGGGGGGCAGTACACCGGGGAGCTGTTTTTT; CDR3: CASSLGGQYTGELFF
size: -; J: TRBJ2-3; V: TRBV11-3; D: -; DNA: TGTGCCAGCAGCCGCGGCGTGGCTAGCACAGATACGCAGTATTTT; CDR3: CASSRGVASTDTQYF
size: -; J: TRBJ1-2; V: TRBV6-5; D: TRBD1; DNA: TGTGCCACCCGATCCGGGACAGGGGGTTATGGCTACACCTTC; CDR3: CATRSGTGGYGYTF
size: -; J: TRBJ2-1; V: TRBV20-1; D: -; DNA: TGCAGTGCTAGTTCGCGGAGCTCCTACAATGAGCAGTTCTTC; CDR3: CSASSRSSYNEQFF
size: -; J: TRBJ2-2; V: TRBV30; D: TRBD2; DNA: TGTGCCTGGGCTGCGGGGGGAGGGACCGGGGAGCTGTTTTTT; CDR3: CAWAAGGGTGELFF
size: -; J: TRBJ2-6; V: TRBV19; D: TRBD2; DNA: TGTGCCAGTAGTCCCCAACTAGCGGGGGCTACCTCTGGGGCCAACGTCCTGACTTTC; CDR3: CASSPQLAGATSGANVLTF
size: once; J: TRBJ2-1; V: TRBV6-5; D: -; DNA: TGTGCCAGCAGTTACTCGATTAGGGGAAACAATGAGCAGTTCTTC; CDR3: CASSYSIRGNNEQFF
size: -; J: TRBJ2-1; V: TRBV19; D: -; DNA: TGTGCCAGTAGACACAACCCTTACAATGAGCAGTTCTTC; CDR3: CASRHNPYNEQFF
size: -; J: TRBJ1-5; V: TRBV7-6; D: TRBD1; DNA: TGTGCCAGCAGCTTAGAACCAGGGGGCAGCAATCAGCCCCAGCATTTT; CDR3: CASSLEPGGSNQPQHF
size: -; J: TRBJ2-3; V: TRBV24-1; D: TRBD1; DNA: TGTGCCACCAGTGATACCGGGACAGGGGCTCCAGATACGCAGTATTTT; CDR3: CATSDTGTGAPDTQYF
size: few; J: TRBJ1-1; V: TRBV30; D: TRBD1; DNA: TGTGCCTGGAGTACTCGACAGGGAGGTCTGAACACTGAAGCTTTCTTT; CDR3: CAWSTRQGGLNTEAFF
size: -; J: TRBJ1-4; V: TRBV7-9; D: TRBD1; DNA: TGTGCCAGCAGCTTCCCCGCCGGGACAGTAAATGAAAAACTGTTTTTT; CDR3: CASSFPAGTVNEKLFF
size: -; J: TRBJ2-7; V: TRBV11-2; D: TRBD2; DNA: TGTGCCAGCAGCTTAGGGGTAGCGGGAGGGCCCCAGAGCTCCTACGAGCAGTACTTC; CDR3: CASSLGVAGGPQSSYEQYF
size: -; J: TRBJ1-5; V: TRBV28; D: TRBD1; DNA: TGTGCCAGCAGAAATTCAGGGGGCGCGGGGATCAATCAGCCCCAGCATTTT; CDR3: CASRNSGGAGINQPQHF
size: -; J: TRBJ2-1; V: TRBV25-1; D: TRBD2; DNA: TGTGCCAGCAGTGAATTTCGCGGGGGGAGCTCCTACAATGAGCAGTTCTTC; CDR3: CASSEFRGGSSYNEQFF
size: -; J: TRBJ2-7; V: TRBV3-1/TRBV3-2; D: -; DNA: TGTGCCAGCAGCCAAGTGGGGGGCTACGAGCAGTACTTC; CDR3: CASSQVGGYEQYF
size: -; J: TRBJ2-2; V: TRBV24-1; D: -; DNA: TGTGCCACCAGTGTCACAGGGTCCACCGGGGAGCTGTTTTTT; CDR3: CATSVTGSTGELFF
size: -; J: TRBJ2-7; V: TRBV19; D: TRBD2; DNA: TGTGCCAGTAGTATACTAGCGGTAGTTCCCTACGAGCAGTACTTC; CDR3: CASSILAVVPYEQYF
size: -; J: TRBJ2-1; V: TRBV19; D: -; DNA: TGTGCCAGTGCGGGGTCCCATGAGCAGTTCTTC; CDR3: CASAGSHEQFF
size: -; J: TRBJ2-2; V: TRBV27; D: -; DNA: TGTGCCAGCAGTTCTCAGGGGTGGGCCGGGGAGCTGTTTTTT; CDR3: CASSSQGWAGELFF
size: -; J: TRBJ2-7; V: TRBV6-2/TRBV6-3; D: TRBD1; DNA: TGTGCCAGCAGTACTCCGGGACAGGCAATTACCGAGCAGTACTTC; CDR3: CASSTPGQAITEQYF
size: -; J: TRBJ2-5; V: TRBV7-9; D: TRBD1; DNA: TGTGCCAGCAGCCTGGGACAGGGGATACAAGAGACCCAGTACTTC; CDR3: CASSLGQGIQETQYF
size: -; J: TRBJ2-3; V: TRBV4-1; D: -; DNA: TGCGCCAGCAGCCAAGAAACCGCGGATACGCAGTATTTT; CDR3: CASSQETADTQYF
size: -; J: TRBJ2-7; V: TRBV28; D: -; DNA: TGTGCCAGCAGTCATTCTCCTGACGGGAAGGCGTACTTC; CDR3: CASSHSPDGKAYF
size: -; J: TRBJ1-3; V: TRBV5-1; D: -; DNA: TGCGCCAGCAGCTTGGCGGGAAACACCATATATTTT; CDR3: CASSLAGNTIYF
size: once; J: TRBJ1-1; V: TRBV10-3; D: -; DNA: TGTGCCATCAGTGAGGGTCAGGGGTACACTGAAGCTTTCTTT; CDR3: CAISEGQGYTEAFF
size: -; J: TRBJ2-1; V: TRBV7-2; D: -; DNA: TGTGCCAGCAGCCCCCCCCAGGGCTACGGCAATGAGCAGTTCTTC; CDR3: CASSPPQGYGNEQFF